The 6 T cell receptor beta chains below were found in one sample sequenced in a study of blood T cells in healthy people across ages. A J-beta primer mix and a sample-barcoded 5' primer were used in a second PCR of about 7 to 12 cycles. In TCRdb, the 5' RACE reads were re-called with MiXCR into one record per CDR3 protein. The sample records approximately 940,000 distinct CDR3 sequences, around 48% being singletons. The material sequenced was blood. The receptors were sampled from a young man in good health.

This rearrangement joins TRBV12-3 or TRBV12-4 to TRBJ2-3; 8 bases are a match to TRBD2. The CDR3 runs to 15 residues. Trimming took 7 bases from V and 4 from J; bases not matched to a gene: 10. The CDR3 loop is CASNFPGGRADTQYF. The DNA for the CDR3 is TGTGCCAGCAATTTCCCGGGGGGGCGGGCAGATACGCAGTATTTT.

The gene calls are TRBV29-1 and TRBJ2-7; 11 nucleotides align to TRBD1. The CDR3 is 14 residues long. CDR1 is SQVTM, CDR2 ANQGSEA, per germline. The trim removed 7 bases at V and 7 bases at J, leaving 12 bases unmatched. CDR3 DNA: TGCAGCGCAGGACAGGGGGCCTCCTACAATGAGCAGTACTTC. Translation: CSAGQGASYNEQYF.

This clonotype was seen only a few times. This chain joins TRBV27 and TRBJ1-5; weak D call: TRBD1 (5 bases). Germline values: CDR1 MNHEY, CDR2 SMNVEV (reference sequence). V lost 6 bases and J 2 bases, leaving 11 bases between the germline ends. There are 14 residues in the CDR3. CDR3 nucleotide sequence: TGTGCCAGCAGGGTACGGGACGGCAATCAGCCCCAGCATTTT. It translates to CASRVRDGNQPQHF.

A few counts support this clonotype. The chain is built from TRBV29-1 and TRBJ2-3; TRBD2 agrees at 10 bases. The germline CDR1 and CDR2 sequences are SQVTM and ANQGSEA. The junction had 4 bases not matched to a gene; V was cut back by 7 bases and J by 3 bases. The CDR3 has 13 amino acids. CDR3 nucleotides: TGCAGCGGGACTAGCGGACAAACAGATACGCAGTATTTT. It translates to CSGTSGQTDTQYF.

V usage is TRBV3-1 and J usage is TRBJ2-7, with 8 bases fitting TRBD1. This CDR3 region has 17 residues. With V trimmed by 0 bases and J by 2 bases, 9 bases remained unmatched. Germline lookup yields CDR1 LGHDT and CDR2 YNNKEL (reference sequence). The CDR3 DNA sequence: TGTGCCAGCAGCCAAGATGAGACAGGGGTTTTAGCCTACGAGCAGTACTTC. Translated: CASSQDETGVLAYEQYF.

In its sample, this clonotype was seen many times. This rearrangement joins TRBV6-5 to TRBJ1-2, with D tentatively TRBD1 (6 bases). The CDR3 is 12 amino acids. Germline CDR1 and CDR2: MNHEY and SVGAGI. The germline V and J ends were trimmed by 6 bases and 7 bases, with 12 bases remaining between them. The CDR3 region has the DNA TGTGCCAGCAGCCCAGGGGCGCGTGGCTACACCTTC. This gives the protein CASSPGARGYTF.